These T cell receptor beta chains were read from a single sample in a study of blood T cell repertoires in COVID-19. The repertoire was sequenced with immunoSEQ multiplex PCR; TCRdb's copy has only in-frame clones and lacks some. The sample contains 280,000 or so clones, about 89% of which appear only once. The specimen was peripheral blood. These receptors were collected from a woman aged 55-69 years with acute or convalescent COVID-19. The CDR3 runs from the conserved cysteine through the conserved F or W. A D gene is named only where the DNA matches it firmly. Size is stated for part of the rows, as once, few or many counts, or as a class when the clone is expanded.

cdr3_aa	cdr3_nt	clone_size	j_call	d_call	v_call
CASSFGQGSRTDTQYF	TGTGCCAGCAGCTTCGGACAGGGTAGTCGCACAGATACGCAGTATTTT	-	TRBJ2-3	TRBD1	TRBV7-9
CASSRGLNTEAFF	TGTGCCAGCTCCCGGGGTTTGAACACTGAAGCTTTCTTT	-	TRBJ1-1	-	TRBV2
CATNRVNEQFF	TGTGCCACGAACAGGGTCAATGAGCAGTTCTTC	-	TRBJ2-1	-	TRBV12-3/TRBV12-4
CASSHRRGEDNEQFF	TGTGCCAGCAGCCACCGGAGGGGCGAAGACAATGAGCAGTTCTTC	-	TRBJ2-1	-	TRBV14
CASSSALGQSNQPQHF	TGTGCCAGCAGCTCGGCTTTGGGACAGAGCAATCAGCCCCAGCATTTT	-	TRBJ1-5	TRBD1	TRBV11-2
CASRETGVDGYTF	TGTGCCAGTAGGGAGACAGGGGTTGATGGCTACACCTTC	-	TRBJ1-2	TRBD1	TRBV19
CASSPNGGLSQYF	TGTGCTAGCAGCCCCAACGGGGGTTTATCCCAGTACTTC	-	TRBJ2-5	-	TRBV7-7
CASSFTSSSYNEQFF	TGCGCCAGCAGCTTTACTAGCAGCTCCTACAATGAGCAGTTCTTC	-	TRBJ2-1	-	TRBV5-1
CASSLTGPSSYNEQFF	TGCGCCAGCAGCTTGACAGGGCCGAGCTCCTACAATGAGCAGTTCTTC	-	TRBJ2-1	-	TRBV5-1
CASSLLSYGYTF	TGTGCCAGCAGTTTACTCTCCTATGGCTACACCTTC	-	TRBJ1-2	-	TRBV28
CSVARSSVALEQYF	TGCAGCGTAGCCAGGTCTTCGGTGGCCCTGGAGCAGTACTTC	-	TRBJ2-7	-	TRBV29-1
CASSPGTAYTEAFF	TGTGCCAGCAGCCCCGGGACAGCCTACACTGAAGCTTTCTTT	-	TRBJ1-1	TRBD1	TRBV7-9
CSTMRGETQYF	TGCAGTACAATGCGGGGGGAGACCCAGTACTTC	-	TRBJ2-5	TRBD2	TRBV20-1
CASSYSAGANTEAFF	TGTGCCAGCAGTTACTCGGCAGGGGCGAACACTGAAGCTTTCTTT	-	TRBJ1-1	-	TRBV6-6
CASSEPTGVVNTQYF	TGTGCCAGCAGTGAACCGACAGGGGTGGTTAATACGCAGTATTTT	-	TRBJ2-3	TRBD1	TRBV2
CASEGANTEAFF	TGTGCGTCAGAGGGGGCGAACACTGAAGCTTTCTTT	-	TRBJ1-1	TRBD1	TRBV28
CASSAGTSGSYNEQFF	TGTGCCAGCAGCGCAGGGACTAGCGGCTCCTACAATGAGCAGTTCTTC	-	TRBJ2-1	TRBD2	TRBV9
CASSPSESALRAQHF	TGTGCCAGTAGCCCCTCGGAGTCAGCCTTGAGGGCCCAGCATTTT	-	TRBJ1-5	-	TRBV19
CASSFGQGYTGELFF	TGTGCCAGCAGCTTCGGGCAGGGGTACACCGGGGAGCTGTTTTTT	-	TRBJ2-2	-	TRBV7-2
CASSLHMDRGDEQYF	TGTGCCAGCAGCCTCCATATGGACAGGGGGGACGAGCAGTACTTC	-	TRBJ2-7	TRBD1	TRBV3-1/TRBV3-2
CASSLRGRDGYTF	TGTGCCAGCAGCTTGAGGGGGCGGGATGGCTACACCTTC	-	TRBJ1-2	TRBD1	TRBV7-2
CASSLEGVTEAFF	TGCGCCAGCAGCTTGGAGGGGGTGACTGAAGCTTTCTTT	-	TRBJ1-1	-	TRBV5-1
CASSFGDSGANVLTF	TGCGCCAGCAGCTTCGGGGACTCTGGGGCCAACGTCCTGACTTTC	few	TRBJ2-6	-	TRBV5-1
CASSLGGVAGNTIYF	TGTGCCAGCAGTTTAGGGGGGGTGGCTGGAAACACCATATATTTT	-	TRBJ1-3	-	TRBV28
CAWNDRASYGYTF	TGTGCCTGGAATGACAGGGCCAGCTATGGCTACACCTTC	many	TRBJ1-2	TRBD1	TRBV30
CASVEGLNQPQHF	TGTGCCAGCGTCGAGGGACTTAATCAGCCCCAGCATTTT	once	TRBJ1-5	-	TRBV18
CASSLSGLGVDTQYF	TGTGCCAGCAGCCTTAGTGGCCTGGGCGTAGATACGCAGTATTTT	once	TRBJ2-3	-	TRBV13
CASTAWDSYGYTF	TGCGCCAGCACGGCCTGGGACAGCTATGGCTACACCTTC	once	TRBJ1-2	TRBD1	TRBV5-1
CASSLDRGRVSETQYF	TGTGCCAGCAGTTTGGACAGGGGGCGCGTCTCGGAGACCCAGTACTTC	-	TRBJ2-5	TRBD1	TRBV25-1
CASSLTRGGYTGELFF	TGTGCCAGCAGCTTAACAAGGGGAGGGTACACCGGGGAGCTGTTTTTT	once	TRBJ2-2	TRBD2	TRBV7-2
CAISVPPGGQGGFNEQFF	TGTGCCATCAGTGTTCCCCCGGGGGGACAGGGGGGTTTCAATGAGCAGTTCTTC	once	TRBJ2-1	TRBD1	TRBV10-3
CASSIPGLPSSYNEQFF	TGTGCCAGCAGCATTCCGGGACTACCTTCCTCCTACAATGAGCAGTTCTTC	-	TRBJ2-1	TRBD2	TRBV5-6
CASSLGLRGDYGYTF	TGTGCCAGCAGCTTAGGGCTCAGGGGGGACTATGGCTACACCTTC	once	TRBJ1-2	TRBD1	TRBV11-2
CASSSWTEGYEQFF	TGTGCCAGCAGCTCGTGGACAGAAGGATATGAGCAGTTCTTC	-	TRBJ2-1	-	TRBV7-9
CASSYRQGGFMNTEAFF	TGTGCCAGCAGTTATCGTCAGGGCGGATTCATGAACACTGAAGCTTTCTTT	-	TRBJ1-1	-	TRBV6-2/TRBV6-3
CASSFTGTEGYTF	TGCGCCAGCAGCTTTACCGGGACAGAGGGCTACACCTTC	-	TRBJ1-2	TRBD1	TRBV5-1
CSVGTDRGLADTQYF	TGCAGCGTAGGGACGGACAGGGGGTTGGCAGATACGCAGTATTTT	-	TRBJ2-3	TRBD1	TRBV29-1
CATRTGGSNYGYTF	TGTGCCACCCGGACAGGGGGCTCAAACTATGGCTACACCTTC	-	TRBJ1-2	TRBD1	TRBV27
CASSHNRDQPQHF	TGTGCCAGCAGTCACAATCGGGATCAGCCCCAGCATTTT	-	TRBJ1-5	-	TRBV12-3/TRBV12-4
CASSLEGNSNQPQHF	TGTGCCAGCAGCTTGGAGGGGAATAGCAATCAGCCCCAGCATTTT	once	TRBJ1-5	-	TRBV5-8
CASSETTASGNTIYF	TGTGCCAGCAGCGAGACGACAGCCTCTGGAAACACCATATATTTT	once	TRBJ1-3	-	TRBV5-6
CASSPRRSTDTQYF	TGTGCCAGCAGCCCCCGCAGGAGCACAGATACGCAGTATTTT	-	TRBJ2-3	-	TRBV7-3
CASSRSSGNTIYF	TGTGCCAGCTCCCGTAGCTCTGGAAACACCATATATTTT	-	TRBJ1-3	-	TRBV11-2
CASSQGGPPVQF	TGTGCCAGCAGCCAAGGAGGGCCACCAGTTCAATTT	-	TRBJ2-3	-	TRBV3-1/TRBV3-2
CASSPWGRVEAFF	TGTGCCAGCAGCCCCTGGGGCAGGGTTGAAGCTTTCTTT	-	TRBJ1-1	-	TRBV11-2
CSVEEGTGGSYEQYF	TGCAGCGTTGAAGAGGGGACAGGAGGCTCCTACGAGCAGTACTTC	once	TRBJ2-7	TRBD1	TRBV29-1
CASSGGEGLAGAGYNEQFF	TGTGCCAGCTCTGGGGGGGAGGGACTAGCGGGAGCAGGGTACAATGAGCAGTTCTTC	-	TRBJ2-1	TRBD2	TRBV28